The clone carrying this TCR beta chain has a handful of counts. Its antigen is still unknown. This sample was included in a study of early T cells in non-severe SARS-CoV-2 infection. About the research overall: Chains stayed unpaired after sequencing of bulk RNA from unsorted whole blood.

This CDR3 spans 15 amino acids. Trimming stripped 5 bases from V and 2 bases from J, with 13 bases between. General observations from the study: The study's VDJdb matching favored anti-spike CD8 responses and missed private and CD4 specificities.

Researchers attached unique molecular identifiers to individual cDNA molecules. TCRdb reprocessed the 5' RACE reads via MiXCR and lists one record per CDR3 protein. Of tens of thousands of distinct CDR3 sequences detected, less than 9.5% appear once; the ten largest clones hold about 4%. The sequence was collected from an adult who was a healthcare worker with PCR-confirmed SARS-CoV-2 infection or an uninfected control (not recorded which). The chain has TRBV12-3 or TRBV12-4 and TRBJ1-5; TRBD1 might be the D (5 bases). The sequenced sample was whole blood. The CDR3 nucleotides are TGTGCCAGCAGTCCCCTTTCGGGACGCAATCAGCCCCAGCATTTT. Encoded protein: CASSPLSGRNQPQHF.